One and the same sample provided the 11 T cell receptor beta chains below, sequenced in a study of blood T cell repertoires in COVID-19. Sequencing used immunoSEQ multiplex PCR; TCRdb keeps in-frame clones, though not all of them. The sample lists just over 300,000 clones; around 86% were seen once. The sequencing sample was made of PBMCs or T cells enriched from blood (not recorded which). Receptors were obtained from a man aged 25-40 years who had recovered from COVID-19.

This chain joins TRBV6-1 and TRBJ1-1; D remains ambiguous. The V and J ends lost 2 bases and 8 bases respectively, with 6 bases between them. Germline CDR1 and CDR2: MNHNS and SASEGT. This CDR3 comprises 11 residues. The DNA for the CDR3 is TGTGCCAGCAGTGAATTGGAGGAAGCTTTCTTT. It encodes CASSELEEAFF.

The CDR3: CASSPTGVMNTEAFF. CDR3 nucleotides: TGTGCCAGTAGTCCAACAGGGGTCATGAACACTGAAGCTTTCTTT. V usage is TRBV19 and J usage is TRBJ1-1, with TRBD1 identical over 7 bases. J lost 0 bases, V lost 5 bases, and 6 bases had no gene match. Germline V gene lookup returns CDR1 LNHDA and CDR2 SQIVND (reference sequence). This CDR3 is built from 15 residues.

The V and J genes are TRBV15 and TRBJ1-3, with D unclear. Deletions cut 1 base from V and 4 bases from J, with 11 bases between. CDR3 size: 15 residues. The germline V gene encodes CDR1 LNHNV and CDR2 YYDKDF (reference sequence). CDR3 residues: CATSRGTLGGNTIYF. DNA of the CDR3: TGTGCCACCAGCAGAGGGACTCTAGGAGGAAACACCATATATTTT.

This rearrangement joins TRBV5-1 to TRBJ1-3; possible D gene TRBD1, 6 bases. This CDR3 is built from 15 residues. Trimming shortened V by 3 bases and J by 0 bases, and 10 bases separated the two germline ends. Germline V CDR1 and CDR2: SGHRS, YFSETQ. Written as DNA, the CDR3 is TGCGCCAGCAGCTCGGACAGAAGCTCTGGAAACACCATATATTTT. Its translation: CASSSDRSSGNTIYF.

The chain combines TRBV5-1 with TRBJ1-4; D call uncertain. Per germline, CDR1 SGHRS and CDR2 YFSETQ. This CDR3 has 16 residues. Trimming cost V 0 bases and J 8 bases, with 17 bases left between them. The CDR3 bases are TGCGCCAGCAGCTTGGTCATGGGCGGAGGAGGCGAAAAACTGTTTTTT. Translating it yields CASSLVMGGGGEKLFF.

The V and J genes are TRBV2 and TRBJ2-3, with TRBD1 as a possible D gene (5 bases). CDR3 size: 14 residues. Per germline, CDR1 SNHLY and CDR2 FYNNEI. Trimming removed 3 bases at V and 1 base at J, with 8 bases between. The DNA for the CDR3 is TGTGCCAGCAGTGACGGCAGGGGCACAGATACGCAGTATTTT. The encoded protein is CASSDGRGTDTQYF.

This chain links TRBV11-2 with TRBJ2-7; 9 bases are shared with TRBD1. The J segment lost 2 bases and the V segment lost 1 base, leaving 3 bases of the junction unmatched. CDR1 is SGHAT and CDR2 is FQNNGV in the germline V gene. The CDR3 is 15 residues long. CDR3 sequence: CASSLVGQGAYEQYF. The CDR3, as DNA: TGTGCCAGCAGCTTAGTGGGACAGGGTGCCTACGAGCAGTACTTC.

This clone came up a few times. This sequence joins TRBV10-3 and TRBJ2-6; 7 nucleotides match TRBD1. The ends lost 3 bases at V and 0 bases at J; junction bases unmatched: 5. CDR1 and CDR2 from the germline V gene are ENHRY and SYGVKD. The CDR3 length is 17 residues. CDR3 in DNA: TGTGCCATCAGTGATAGACAGGGCCTCTCTGGGGCCAACGTCCTGACTTTC. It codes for CAISDRQGLSGANVLTF.

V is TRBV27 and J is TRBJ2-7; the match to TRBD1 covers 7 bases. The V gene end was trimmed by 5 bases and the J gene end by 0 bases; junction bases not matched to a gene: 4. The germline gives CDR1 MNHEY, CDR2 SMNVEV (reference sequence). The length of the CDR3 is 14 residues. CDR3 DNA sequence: TGTGCCAGCAGTGCCTGGGACAGCTCCTACGAGCAGTACTTC. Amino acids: CASSAWDSSYEQYF.

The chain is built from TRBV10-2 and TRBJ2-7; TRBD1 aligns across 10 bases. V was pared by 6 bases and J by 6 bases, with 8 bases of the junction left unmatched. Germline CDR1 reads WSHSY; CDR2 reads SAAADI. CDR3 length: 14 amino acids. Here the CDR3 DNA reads TGCGCCAGCAGCGCCGGGACAGGGGCCGGCGAGCAGTACTTC. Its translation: CASSAGTGAGEQYF.

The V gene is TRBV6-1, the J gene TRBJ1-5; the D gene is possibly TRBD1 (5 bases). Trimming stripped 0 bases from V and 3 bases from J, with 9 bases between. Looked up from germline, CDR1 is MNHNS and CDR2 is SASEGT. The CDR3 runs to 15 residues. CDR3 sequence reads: CASSEAGGINQPQHF. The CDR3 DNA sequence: TGTGCCAGCAGTGAAGCGGGGGGGATCAATCAGCCCCAGCATTTT.